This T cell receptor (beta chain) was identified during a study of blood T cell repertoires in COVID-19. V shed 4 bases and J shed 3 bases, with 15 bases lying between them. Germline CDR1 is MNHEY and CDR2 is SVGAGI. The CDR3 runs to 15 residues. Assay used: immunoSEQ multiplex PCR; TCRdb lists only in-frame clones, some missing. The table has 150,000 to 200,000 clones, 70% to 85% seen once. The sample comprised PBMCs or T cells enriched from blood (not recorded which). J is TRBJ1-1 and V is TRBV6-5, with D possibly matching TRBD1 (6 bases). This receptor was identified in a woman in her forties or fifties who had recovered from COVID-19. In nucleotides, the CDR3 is TGTGCCAGCAGTTGGGGGGGCAGGGTGGACACTGAAGCTTTCTTT. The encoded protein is CASSWGGRVDTEAFF.